Listed here is a single T cell receptor beta chain. These data belong to a study of T cell changes during pregnancy in multiple sclerosis. Method: immunoSEQ multiplex PCR; TCRdb's copy keeps in-frame clones and lacks some. This table holds some 59,000 clones, 80% to 90% found once. The source material was peripheral blood, sampled in the first trimester of pregnancy. The source is a female donor with multiple sclerosis, enrolled in a pregnancy study.

The CDR3 DNA sequence: TGCGCCAGCAGCTTGAGTATGGGACAGGGGAGGGCTGAAGCTTTCTTT. Protein sequence: CASSLSMGQGRAEAFF. The chain carries TRBV5-1 and TRBJ1-1; 10 bases align to TRBD1. This CDR3 is 16 amino acids long. V lost 1 base, J lost 6 bases, and 9 bases stayed unmatched. CDR1 SGHRS and CDR2 YFSETQ come from the germline V gene.